The 27 T cell receptor beta chains presented below share a single source sample, sequenced in a study of T cell repertoires in cytomegalovirus infection. MiXCR was run by TCRdb on the reads, yielding one entry per CDR3 protein. The top ten clones hold roughly 14% of a sample with around 710,000 distinct CDR3 sequences, about 27% of them seen once. These receptors lack a known antigen. This sample comprised cultured CD8+ T cells from PBMCs, obtained from culture after CMV antigen stimulation. The receptors originated from a human donor in good health (CMV status not recorded). Some clones in this sample may be carry-over from other donors' samples.

This clonotype was picked up a small number of times. The chain is built from TRBV4-1 and TRBJ2-3; D is undetermined. Germline CDR1 and CDR2: MGHRA and YSYEKL. V gave up 4 bases and J gave up 0 bases, with 11 bases separating them. This CDR3 spans 15 amino acids. The CDR3 loop reads CASSRLALSTDTQYF. DNA for the CDR3: TGCGCCAGCAGCCGACTCGCCCTAAGCACAGATACGCAGTATTTT.

Regarding this clonotype: This may come from a read error, since a much larger clone is one base off. This sequence joins TRBV5-4 and TRBJ2-7, with D possibly being TRBD1 (5 bases). This CDR3 is 11 amino acids long. Between the trimmed V and J ends, which lost 7 bases and 2 bases, there was a span of 7 bases. The germline V gene has CDR1 SGHNT and CDR2 YYREEE (reference sequence). The CDR3 here is CASGATYEQYF. In DNA, the CDR3 is TGTGCCAGCGGGGCCACCTACGAGCAGTACTTC.

This clonotype appeared many times. V usage is TRBV7-9 and J usage is TRBJ2-5; D unresolved. Germline CDR1 is SEHNR and CDR2 is FQNEAQ (reference sequence). The CDR3 has 13 amino acids. Trimming took off 5 bases at V and 1 base at J, with 8 bases between the two ends. The CDR3 loop is CASSVGFQETQYF. The CDR3 nucleotides are TGTGCCAGCAGCGTGGGGTTCCAAGAGACCCAGTACTTC. Variable domain in full (rest from reference TRBV7-9 and TRBJ2-5): DTGVSQNPRHKITKRGQNVTFRCDPISEHNRLYWYRQTLGQGPEFLTYFQNEAQLEKSRLLSDRFSAERPKGSFSTLEIQRTEQGDSAMYLCASSVGFQETQYFGPGTRLLVL.

The genes are TRBV6-8 and TRBJ1-1, with a weak D call TRBD1 (5 bases). The germline gives CDR1 MNHGY, CDR2 SAAAGT. The CDR3 spans 17 residues. V lost 5 bases and J 5 bases, leaving 24 bases between the germline ends. CDR3 in amino acids: CASSQPTFRRAETEAFF. The CDR3 nucleotides read TGTGCCAGCAGTCAACCTACATTCCGCAGGGCTGAGACTGAAGCTTTCTTT.

The chain carries TRBV7-9 and TRBJ2-1; 10 bases are shared with TRBD1. The CDR3 is 11 residues long. V lost 4 bases and J lost 12; bases outside the gene matches: 0. Per germline, CDR1 SEHNR and CDR2 FQNEAQ (reference sequence). The CDR3 protein is CASSWTGGQFF. In nucleotides, the CDR3 is TGTGCCAGCAGCTGGACAGGGGGGCAGTTCTTC. Variable domain in full (rest from reference TRBV7-9 and TRBJ2-1): DTGVSQNPRHKITKRGQNVTFRCDPISEHNRLYWYRQTLGQGPEFLTYFQNEAQLEKSRLLSDRFSAERPKGSFSTLEIQRTEQGDSAMYLCASSWTGGQFFGPGTRLTVL.

The chain is built from TRBV18 and TRBJ1-1, with 7 bases that match TRBD1. Germline V gives CDR1 KGHSH, CDR2 LQKENI. The J segment lost 4 bases and the V segment lost 3 bases, leaving 23 bases of the junction unmatched. This CDR3 has 20 residues. CDR3 sequence: CASSPPTLDRASWVLTEAFF. The CDR3 DNA sequence: TGTGCCAGCTCACCCCCTACCCTCGACAGGGCCTCTTGGGTTCTCACTGAAGCTTTCTTT.

This clonotype was seen more than once but under ten times. V usage is TRBV7-6 and J usage is TRBJ2-2, with no clear D. Germline V lookup: CDR1 SGHVS, CDR2 FNYEAQ. V was shortened by 1 base and J by 8 bases, with 8 bases between the two germline ends. CDR3 length: 13 amino acids. The CDR3 DNA is TGTGCCAGCAGCTTAGTCGCGGCGGGGGAGCTGTTTTTT. The encoded protein is CASSLVAAGELFF.

This clonotype was seen repeatedly, ten times or more. CDR3 bases: TGTGCCAGCAGTCGGCCGGGACTAGCGGGCGAACCCCCCTACGAGCAGTACTTC. Amino acid sequence: CASSRPGLAGEPPYEQYF. V and J are TRBV6-1 and TRBJ2-7; 12 bases are a match to TRBD2. The germline gives CDR1 MNHNS, CDR2 SASEGT. Trimming at V came to 5 bases and at J to 2 bases, leaving 13 bases not matched to a gene. The CDR3 runs to 18 residues.

This sequence joins TRBV11-2 and TRBJ2-1; tentatively, D is TRBD1 (7 bases). Germline CDR1 and CDR2: SGHAT and FQNNGV. The length of the CDR3 is 16 residues. V lost 3 bases, J lost 5 bases, and 17 bases lay in between. CDR3 DNA sequence: TGTGCCAGCAGCTTCCGAACAGGGGAGGAGGACAATGAGCAGTTCTTC. It codes for CASSFRTGEEDNEQFF.

This clonotype was counted a few times. The chain links TRBV6-4 to TRBJ1-5; TRBD1 might be the D (5 bases). CDR3 size: 16 residues. Per germline, CDR1 MRHNA and CDR2 SNTAGT. V lost 2 bases and J 7 bases, leaving 18 bases between the germline ends. In DNA, the CDR3 is TGTGCCAGCAGTGACCCTCATCTAGGGGCGGGACAGCCCCAGCATTTT. This translates into CASSDPHLGAGQPQHF.

The gene calls are TRBV6-5 and TRBJ2-5, with a weak D call TRBD1 (6 bases). V shed 5 bases and J shed 1 base, with 14 bases lying between them. In germline, CDR1 is MNHEY, CDR2 SVGAGI. The CDR3 extends over 15 amino acids. CDR3 nucleotides: TGTGCCAGCAGTCCGCCGGCAGGGGCCCAAGAGACCCAGTACTTC. It codes for CASSPPAGAQETQYF.

The table lists this clonotype with many counts. The rearrangement uses TRBV12-3 or TRBV12-4 and TRBJ2-1; 8 bases fit TRBD1. The CDR3 length is 13 residues. Unmatched junction bases numbered 4, after V lost 11 bases and J lost 1 base. CDR3 region: CAVWDRSYNEQFF. CDR3 DNA sequence: TGTGCCGTCTGGGACAGGTCCTACAATGAGCAGTTCTTC.

This clonotype was seen ten or more times. The chain has TRBV6-1 and TRBJ1-2; 8 bases are shared with TRBD1. V was clipped by 3 bases and J by 4 bases; unmatched bases: 7. The CDR3 runs 15 residues. Germline V lookup: CDR1 MNHNS, CDR2 SASEGT. Here the CDR3 reads CASSDRGPRVYGYTF. The CDR3 DNA reads TGTGCCAGCAGTGACAGGGGGCCGCGGGTCTATGGCTACACCTTC.

The chain combines TRBV12-3 or TRBV12-4 with TRBJ1-1, with TRBD1 matching 12 bases. The CDR3 totals 15 residues. V lost 7 bases, J lost 10 bases, and 13 bases stayed unmatched. CDR3 region: CASKFRGQGARIAFF. CDR3 nucleotides: TGTGCCAGCAAATTCAGGGGACAGGGGGCCAGGATAGCTTTCTTT.

This chain connects TRBV20-1 to TRBJ2-7; either TRBD1 or TRBD2 may supply D (5 bases each). There are 14 residues in the CDR3. Germline V gene lookup returns CDR1 DFQATT and CDR2 SNEGSKA (reference sequence). V dropped 3 bases and J dropped 4 bases, with 16 bases sitting between them. The CDR3 loop reads CSARGTSFGYEQYF. CDR3 in DNA: TGCAGTGCTAGGGGGACCTCGTTCGGGTACGAGCAGTACTTC.

The chain has TRBV12-3 or TRBV12-4 and TRBJ1-5; D may be TRBD1 (5 bases). The CDR3 runs 18 residues. V gave up 3 bases and J gave up 5 bases, with 23 bases separating them. The CDR3 DNA reads as TGTGCCAGCAGTTTTTGGCCTCCCGGGACCCACGGAGATCAGCCCCAGCATTTT. Protein sequence: CASSFWPPGTHGDQPQHF.

This chain links TRBV7-6 with TRBJ1-5; no definite D call. Germline V lookup: CDR1 SGHVS, CDR2 FNYEAQ. The CDR3 spans 14 residues. Trimming removed 7 bases at V and 0 bases at J, with 10 bases between. CDR3 DNA sequence: TGTGCCAGCACATTAGGAGATAGCAATCAGCCCCAGCATTTT. Amino acid sequence: CASTLGDSNQPQHF. The full variable domain, in which reference TRBV7-6 and TRBJ1-5 provide the parts outside the CDR3, is GAGVSQSPRYKVTKRGQDVALRCDPISGHVSLYWYRQALGQGPEFLTYFNYEAQQDKSGLPNDRFSAERPEGSISTLTIQRTEQRDSAMYRCASTLGDSNQPQHFGDGTRLSIL.

In this sample, this clonotype turned up a few times. The chain employs TRBV12-3 or TRBV12-4 and TRBJ2-1; 11 bases fit TRBD2. V was pared by 6 bases and J by 4 bases, with 2 bases of the junction left unmatched. The length of the CDR3 is 14 residues. The CDR3 DNA reads TGTGCCAGCAGACTAGCGGGGGTTTACAATGAGCAGTTCTTC. Residues: CASRLAGVYNEQFF.

The V call is TRBV29-1, the J call TRBJ1-2; TRBD1 agrees at 7 bases. Germline CDR1 SQVTM, CDR2 ANQGSEA. The CDR3 totals 15 residues. The J segment lost 7 bases and the V segment lost 3 bases, leaving 14 bases of the junction unmatched. The CDR3 loop is CSVDNLFGTDVGYTF. The CDR3 DNA reads TGCAGCGTTGATAATCTATTTGGGACAGACGTTGGCTACACCTTC. Combining the CDR3 with reference TRBV29-1 and TRBJ1-2 gives the whole variable domain SAVISQKPSRDICQRGTSLTIQCQVDSQVTMMFWYRQQPGQSLTLIATANQGSEATYESGFVIDKFPISRPNLTFSTLTVSNMSPEDSSIYLCSVDNLFGTDVGYTFGSGTRLTVV.

The chain recombines TRBV2 with TRBJ1-1; D may be TRBD1 (5 bases). The CDR3 covers 12 residues. The V end was cut by 3 bases, the J end by 6 bases, with 8 bases between. Germline-derived CDR1 and CDR2 are SNHLY and FYNNEI. CDR3 nucleotides: TGTGCCAGCAGTGACGGGGCACCTGAAGCTTTCTTT. Protein: CASSDGAPEAFF.

This clonotype was recorded a few times. The genes are TRBV4-3 and TRBJ1-1, with 7 nucleotides matching TRBD1. This CDR3 has 15 residues. With 0 bases clipped from V and 5 bases from J, the junction kept 6 bases outside the gene matches. Germline V gene sequence: CDR1 LGHNA, CDR2 YSLEER. CDR3 in DNA: TGCGCCAGCAGCCAAGAGAGAACAGGGGTGACTGAAGCTTTCTTT. As protein: CASSQERTGVTEAFF.

This clonotype was seen only a few times. The V gene is TRBV6-1, the J gene TRBJ1-2; no clear D gene. Germline-derived CDR1 and CDR2 are MNHNS and SASEGT. The CDR3 spans 12 residues. V was clipped by 8 bases and J by 5 bases, with 12 bases between them. DNA for the CDR3: TGTGCCAGCTTTGATAGCCCATATGGCTACACCTTC. Its translation: CASFDSPYGYTF.

This clonotype was seen only a few times. The chain uses TRBV4-1 and TRBJ2-7, with 11 bases identical to TRBD2. CDR3 size: 16 residues. The junction had 2 bases not matched to a gene; V was cut back by 1 base and J by 0 bases. Per the germline V gene, CDR1 is MGHRA and CDR2 is YSYEKL. For the CDR3, the DNA is TGCGCCAGCAGCCAAGGACTAGCGGGGAGCTCCTACGAGCAGTACTTC. This gives the protein CASSQGLAGSSYEQYF.

This chain links TRBV12-3 or TRBV12-4 with TRBJ2-2; unclear D gene. Trimming stripped 7 bases from V and 5 bases from J, with 14 bases between. The CDR3 spans 14 residues. The CDR3 DNA reads TGTGCCAGCACTCTGGATCCTAGGACCGGGGAGCTGTTTTTT. It translates to CASTLDPRTGELFF.

This CDR3 reads CASSPAFYAPLHF. The CDR3 DNA sequence: TGTGCCAGCAGCCCCGCGTTTTACGCACCCCTCCACTTT. V and J are TRBV6-2 or TRBV6-3 and TRBJ1-6; no clear D. This CDR3 spans 13 amino acids. From germline, CDR1 is MNHEY and CDR2 SVGEGT. Trimming stripped 6 bases from V and 11 bases from J, with 14 bases between.

This clonotype was counted between two and nine times. This chain's CDR3 is CASSETSGGHFEQFF. CDR3 DNA sequence: TGTGCCAGCAGCGAGACTAGCGGGGGCCACTTTGAGCAGTTCTTC. This chain joins TRBV13 and TRBJ2-1, with 12 bases matching TRBD2. Germline assignment: CDR1 PRHDT and CDR2 FYEKMQ (reference sequence). The V gene end was trimmed by 5 bases and the J gene end by 9 bases; junction bases not matched to a gene: 8. The CDR3 consists of 15 residues.

This clonotype was recorded a few times. The chain uses TRBV5-1 and TRBJ1-4, with D possibly matching TRBD1 (5 bases). This CDR3 has 11 amino acids. V was cut by 4 bases and J by 10 bases, with 8 bases left in between. Germline CDR1 is SGHRS and CDR2 is YFSETQ. The CDR3 DNA reads as TGCGCCAGCAGCAGGGGCGGAAAACTGTTTTTT. It encodes CASSRGGKLFF.